The 8 T cell receptor beta chains below come from one sample, sequenced in a study of regulatory T cells in long-lasting Graves disease (dated by TCRdb to about 2021). Libraries were prepared through multiplex PCR. TCRdb shows the sequencer as Illumina HiSeq 4000. CDR3 regions were amplified by Arm-PCR with iRepertoire HTBI primers to construct TCR beta libraries. The public reads were quality trimmed at Q25 with fastp and then assembled into clones with MiXCR by TCRdb, keeping productive beta chains. Merged by CDR3 protein, the rows form single entries marked with the most common genes and DNA. Across this sample there are a few hundred thousand distinct CDR3 sequences, with about 21% seen only once. Of the sample, around an eighth is held by the ten largest clones. The time point label, as the study defines it: persistent/refractory GD, antithyroid drugs over 5 years with positive TRAb. For both TCR sequencing and RNA sequencing, RNA was extracted from PBMCs in TRIzol.

Sequencing used peripheral blood mononuclear cells (PBMCs), obtained when the disease was refractory, from a patient treated with antithyroid drugs. These receptors were taken from a female donor with Graves disease.

The chain uses TRBV5-1 and TRBJ2-5, with 7 bases lining up with TRBD2. Per germline, CDR1 SGHRS and CDR2 YFSETQ. With 4 bases clipped from V and 0 bases from J, the junction kept 3 bases outside the gene matches. This CDR3 comprises 14 residues. CDR3 DNA: TGCGCCAGCAGCATGGGAGGGAACCAAGAGACCCAGTACTTC. Its translation is CASSMGGNQETQYF.

This clonotype was observed many times. The genes are TRBV3-1 and TRBJ2-7; D gene unclear. The CDR3 covers 14 residues. Trimming pared 0 bases from V and 3 bases from J, leaving 9 bases between. Germline loops: CDR1 LGHDT, CDR2 YNNKEL (reference sequence). The chain's CDR3 is CASSQEGSGYEQYF. Written as DNA, the CDR3 is TGTGCCAGCAGCCAAGAGGGTTCGGGCTACGAGCAGTACTTC.

This clonotype was detected ten times or more. CDR3 DNA: TGTGCCAGCAGCAACCAGGGGGCCCAGAACATTCAGTACTTC. Protein sequence: CASSNQGAQNIQYF. The genes are TRBV3-1 and TRBJ2-4, with 8 bases lining up with TRBD1. Unmatched junction bases numbered 7, after V lost 5 bases and J lost 7 bases. The CDR3 spans 14 residues. Germline assignment: CDR1 LGHDT and CDR2 YNNKEL (reference sequence).

This clonotype was counted many times. The gene calls are TRBV6-4 and TRBJ1-6; D might be TRBD1 (5 bases). Trimming shortened V by 2 bases and J by 10 bases, and 27 bases separated the two germline ends. The CDR3 has 19 residues. The germline CDR1 and CDR2 sequences are MRHNA and SNTAGT. The CDR3 DNA follows: TGTGCCAGCAGTGACGCACTCCTGGGGCCACAAAGCGTAGGATCACCCCTCCACTTT. This codes for CASSDALLGPQSVGSPLHF.

The rearrangement joins TRBV2 to TRBJ1-2; possible D gene TRBD1, 5 bases. This CDR3 is 11 amino acids long. Trimming took 7 bases from V and 7 from J, leaving 10 bases between them. Germline CDR1 SNHLY, CDR2 FYNNEI. The CDR3 loop is CASTREVGYTF. CDR3 nucleotide sequence: TGTGCCAGCACCAGGGAGGTTGGCTACACCTTC.

The chain uses TRBV7-9 and TRBJ2-4; D may be TRBD1 (5 bases). Trimming removed 5 bases at V and 1 base at J, with 15 bases between. From germline, CDR1 is SEHNR and CDR2 FQNEAQ (reference sequence). The CDR3 sequence is 16 residues long. CDR3 DNA sequence: TGTGCCAGCAGCACCGGACAAACGGAGGCCAAAAACATTCAGTACTTC. It codes for CASSTGQTEAKNIQYF.

Ten or more counts support this clonotype. This rearrangement joins TRBV2 to TRBJ2-7, with D maybe TRBD1 (6 bases). CDR1 is SNHLY, CDR2 FYNNEI, per germline. V was trimmed by 1 base and J by 3 bases, leaving 13 bases between them. CDR3 size: 15 residues. CDR3 DNA sequence: TGTGCCAGCAGTGAAGAGGCAGGGGTTTACTACGAGCAGTACTTC. This encodes CASSEEAGVYYEQYF.

This clonotype was detected many times. The CDR3 region is CASSGWGGPQPQHF. The CDR3 bases are TGTGCCAGCAGTGGTTGGGGGGGCCCCCAGCCCCAGCATTTT. This sequence joins TRBV28 and TRBJ1-5, with a weak D call TRBD1 (6 bases). The germline V gene has CDR1 MDHEN and CDR2 SYDVKM. The length of the CDR3 is 14 residues. Trimming stripped 5 bases from V and 7 bases from J, with 15 bases between.